The clone carrying this T cell receptor beta chain appeared a few times. Antigen: not known. These data belong to a study of T cell repertoires in cytomegalovirus infection. V was clipped by 6 bases and J by 4 bases; unmatched bases: 14. The CDR3 loop spans 16 amino acids. Germline-derived CDR1 and CDR2 are MNHNY and SVGAGI (reference sequence). Findings and caveats of the study: HLA-C-restricted CMV-specific TCR beta clonotypes prevailed in the ex vivo response.

TCRdb reprocessed the reads via MiXCR and lists one record per CDR3 protein. The sample lists some 800,000 distinct CDR3 sequences, just under 30% occurring once. The source of this sequence is a human donor in good health (CMV status not recorded). Some clones in this sample may be carry-over from other donors' samples. The starting material was cultured CD8+ T cells from PBMCs, obtained from culture after CMV antigen stimulation. The chain is built from TRBV6-6 and TRBJ1-2, with 7 bases matching TRBD1. The CDR3 loop reads CASSPVGDSYTYGYTF. DNA for the CDR3: TGTGCCAGCAGCCCCGTAGGGGACAGCTACACCTATGGCTACACCTTC.